This is a list of T cell receptor beta chains from one sample in a study of CD8+ T cells in alopecia areata. Profiled with immunoSEQ multiplex PCR; TCRdb holds only in-frame clones, not every one. The repertoire holds around 170,000 clones, with 51% as singletons. This sample comprised CD8+ T cells sorted from blood, obtained around week 54, from a patient treated with tofacitinib. The receptors originated from a human donor with alopecia areata. Each CDR3 is given with its conserved first and last residue. The order of the fields is J gene, V gene, CDR3 length, D gene, clone size, CDR3 DNA, CDR3 protein. D genes are given only for firm matches. Some rows have no size entry. The others give once, few or many, or a class for an expanded clone.

>TRBJ2-7|TRBV7-2|18|TRBD1|NA
TGTGCCAGCATCGGGTATCAGGAGTCGGGACAGGTCCAGTGGGGGCAGTACTTC
CASIGYQESGQVQWGQYF
>TRBJ1-5|TRBV4-3|13|NA|NA
TGCGCCAGCAGCCAAGATCCCGCTCAGCCCCAGCATTTT
CASSQDPAQPQHF
>TRBJ2-3|TRBV20-1|10|NA|once
TGCAGTGCTGGCCTGGATACGCAGTATTTT
CSAGLDTQYF
>TRBJ2-5|TRBV20-1|11|NA|NA
TGCAGTGCTAGGGTCCAAGAGACCCAGTACTTC
CSARVQETQYF
>TRBJ1-1|TRBV30|13|NA|NA
TGTGCCTGGAACCGTGGGGCGAACACTGAAGCTTTCTTT
CAWNRGANTEAFF
>TRBJ1-2|TRBV7-9|15|TRBD1|NA
TGTGCCAGCAGCCCTGTCAGGGGGCCTGACTATGGCTACACCTTC
CASSPVRGPDYGYTF
>TRBJ2-3|TRBV5-4|15|NA|NA
TGTGCCAGCAGCTTAGGTGCTAGCGACACAGATACGCAGTATTTT
CASSLGASDTDTQYF
>TRBJ2-5|TRBV7-3|18|TRBD2|NA
TGTGCCAGCAGCTTAACGTCCCGACTAGCGGGGGACCAAGAGACCCAGTACTTC
CASSLTSRLAGDQETQYF
>TRBJ2-2|TRBV27|14|NA|once
TGTGCCAGCGGGGAAAGGGACTACACCGGGGAGCTGTTTTTT
CASGERDYTGELFF
>TRBJ1-2|TRBV29-1|12|NA|few
TGCAGCGTTGAAGCCAGGCCATATGGCTACACCTTC
CSVEARPYGYTF
>TRBJ2-1|TRBV6-5|15|NA|NA
TGTGCCAGCAGTTACTCGAGACGGGACTGGTGGGAGCAGTTCTTC
CASSYSRRDWWEQFF
>TRBJ1-3|TRBV21-1|8|NA|NA
TGTGCCAGCAGCACCCGATATTTT
CASSTRYF
>TRBJ1-2|TRBV21-1|14|NA|NA
TGTGCCAGCAGCACCGCCGGGCTGATCGTGGGCTACACCTTC
CASSTAGLIVGYTF
>TRBJ2-4|TRBV5-1|14|NA|NA
TGCGCCAGCAGCTTGGAACTAGCCAAAAACATTCAGTACTTC
CASSLELAKNIQYF
>TRBJ2-1|TRBV4-1|16|NA|NA
TGCGCCAGCAGCCGAAGGGGCGGGGACCTCTACAATGAGCAGTTCTTC
CASSRRGGDLYNEQFF
>TRBJ1-1|TRBV7-9|12|NA|few
TGTGCCAGCAGCGCACAGGGCACTGAAGCTTTCTTT
CASSAQGTEAFF
>TRBJ1-2|TRBV6-5|15|NA|NA
TGTGCCAGCAGTATATCAGCATCCATTAACTATGGCTACACCTTC
CASSISASINYGYTF
>TRBJ2-1|TRBV9|14|NA|NA
TGTGCCAGCAGCGCCCTGGGAACAGGGTTTAAGCAGTTCTTC
CASSALGTGFKQFF
>TRBJ2-7|TRBV5-1|16|NA|NA
TGCGCCAGCAGCTTACTAGCTCCTGGCCCCCGGTACGAGCAGCACTTC
CASSLLAPGPRYEQHF
>TRBJ2-1|TRBV2|14|TRBD2|NA
TGTGCCACCCGAGCGGGGGGACGGGACAATGAGCAGTTCTTC
CATRAGGRDNEQFF
>TRBJ2-5|TRBV12-5|13|NA|once
TGTGCTAGTGCCCATGGTAGCGCGGAGACCCAGTACTTC
CASAHGSAETQYF
>TRBJ1-5|TRBV5-5|13|NA|NA
TGTGCCAGCAGGCGTGGCCCCGGGCAGCCCCAGCATTTT
CASRRGPGQPQHF
>TRBJ2-3|TRBV5-1|16|TRBD1|NA
TGCGCCAGCAGCCGAATGGGACAGGGGGCTGAAGATACGCAGTATTTT
CASSRMGQGAEDTQYF
>TRBJ1-6|TRBV5-6|18|NA|NA
TGTGCCAGCAGCTTAAGGGAGGCAGGGACCCACTATAATTCACCCCTCCACTTT
CASSLREAGTHYNSPLHF
>TRBJ2-7|TRBV6-6|13|NA|NA
TGTGCCAGCAGCAATCCTAGCGCCCTGGAGCAGTACTTC
CASSNPSALEQYF
>TRBJ2-1|TRBV7-6|15|TRBD1|many
TGTGCCAGCAGCTTAGAACAGGGGCCCTACAATGAGCAGTTCTTC
CASSLEQGPYNEQFF
>TRBJ2-7|TRBV5-1|14|TRBD1|few
TGCGCCAGCAGCCCAGGACAGGGCGACTACGAGCAGTACTTC
CASSPGQGDYEQYF
>TRBJ2-7|TRBV6-5|12|NA|NA
TGTGCCAGCAGTCCACTGTCGGGCGAGCAGTACTTC
CASSPLSGEQYF
>TRBJ1-2|TRBV13|15|NA|NA
TGTGCCAGCAGCGCTGACAGGTCCAACTATAATGGCTACACCTTC
CASSADRSNYNGYTF
>TRBJ2-1|TRBV6-6|16|NA|NA
TGTGCCAGCAGGACTGACGACAGTGCCATCTACAATGAGCAGTTCTTC
CASRTDDSAIYNEQFF
>TRBJ2-7|TRBV7-9|15|TRBD2|NA
TGTGCCAGCAGCCTCCCCGGGGGGAGCTCCTACGAGCAGTACTTC
CASSLPGGSSYEQYF
>TRBJ1-6|TRBV4-2|14|NA|NA
TGTGCCAGCAGCCAAGATGACGGGGGTTCACCCCTCCACTTT
CASSQDDGGSPLHF
>TRBJ1-1|TRBV20-1|11|NA|NA
TGCAGTGCTACGCGGAACACTGAAGCTTTCTTT
CSATRNTEAFF
>TRBJ2-7|TRBV7-9|16|TRBD1|NA
TGTGCCAGCAGCCCCCCGACAGGGGTGCCATTGGGGGAGCAGTACTTC
CASSPPTGVPLGEQYF
>TRBJ2-3|TRBV5-6|12|NA|few
TGTGCCAGCAGCCGAGGGTTAGATACGCAGTATTTT
CASSRGLDTQYF
>TRBJ2-3|TRBV6-5|14|NA|few
TGTGCCAGCAGTTACGGGGGTAGCACAGATACGCAGTATTTT
CASSYGGSTDTQYF
>TRBJ2-5|TRBV6-5|14|NA|NA
TGTGCCAGCAGTAGCACGGGAAGTAAAGAGACCCAGTACTTC
CASSSTGSKETQYF
>TRBJ1-6|TRBV5-1|15|NA|few
TGCGCCAGCAGCTTGGACGGGGCTACGAATTCACCCCTCCACTTT
CASSLDGATNSPLHF
>TRBJ1-2|TRBV7-9|15|NA|NA
TGTGCCAGCAGCTTCCCGGGACAAACCGTCTATGGCTACACCTTC
CASSFPGQTVYGYTF
>TRBJ2-1|TRBV7-9|15|TRBD2|once
TGTGCCAGCAGCCCAACTAGCGGGGGGTACAATGAGCAGTTCTTC
CASSPTSGGYNEQFF
>TRBJ2-4|TRBV27|14|NA|NA
TGTGCCAGCAGTTTACGGCAGGGAGGAAACATTCAGTACTTC
CASSLRQGGNIQYF
>TRBJ1-4|TRBV5-1|14|TRBD1|few
TGCGCCAGCAGCGGAGGACAGGTTATTGAAAAACTGTTTTTT
CASSGGQVIEKLFF